This TCR beta chain stems from a study of T cell clonotyping in hematopoietic cell transplantation. This CDR3 has 14 amino acids. V was clipped by 2 bases and J by 5 bases, with 13 bases between them. CDR1 and CDR2 (germline): MNHEY, SMNVEV (reference sequence). To note about this clone: What it binds is unknown.

General observations from the study: At the given depth, recipient repertoires were over 95% de novo clonotypes.

This table comes from immunoSEQ multiplex PCR, and its TCRdb copy is limited to in-frame clones, with some not included. Of 10,000 or so clones listed, almost 80% are singletons. Here the sequenced sample was peripheral blood mononuclear cells, taken 180 days after allogeneic stem cell transplant. This chain connects TRBV27 to TRBJ2-7; D not certain. The origin of this receptor is a female patient aged 50-59 years who had an allogeneic stem cell transplant from a related donor, so the T cells may come from the graft donor. Some clones in this sample may be carry-over from other donors' samples. The CDR3 here is CASSLSVSWDEQYF. In DNA, the CDR3 is TGTGCCAGCAGTTTAAGTGTCAGCTGGGACGAGCAGTACTTC.